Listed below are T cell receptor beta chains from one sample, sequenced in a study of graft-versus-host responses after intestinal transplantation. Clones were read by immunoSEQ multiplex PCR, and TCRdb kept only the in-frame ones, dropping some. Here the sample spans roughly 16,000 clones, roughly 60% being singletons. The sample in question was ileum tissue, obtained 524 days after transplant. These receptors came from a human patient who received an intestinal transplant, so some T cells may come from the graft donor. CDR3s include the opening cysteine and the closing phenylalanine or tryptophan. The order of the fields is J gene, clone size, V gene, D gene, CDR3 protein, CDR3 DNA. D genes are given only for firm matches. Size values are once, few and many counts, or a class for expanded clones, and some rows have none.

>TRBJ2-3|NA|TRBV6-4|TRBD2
CASNPLAGGPDTQYF
TGTGCCAGCAACCCTCTAGCGGGGGGCCCAGATACGCAGTATTTT
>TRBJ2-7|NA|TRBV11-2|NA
CASSSNGYEQYF
TGTGCCAGCAGTAGTAACGGCTACGAGCAGTACTTC
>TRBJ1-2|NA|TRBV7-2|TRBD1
CASSSLGQGSYGYTF
TGTGCCAGCAGCTCTCTAGGACAGGGGAGCTATGGCTACACCTTC
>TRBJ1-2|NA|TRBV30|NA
CAWSPGLQGYGYTF
TGTGCCTGGAGTCCCGGGCTGCAGGGGTATGGCTACACCTTC
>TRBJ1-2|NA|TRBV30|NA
CAWSPTGSYGYTF
TGTGCCTGGAGTCCAACAGGGAGCTATGGCTACACCTTC
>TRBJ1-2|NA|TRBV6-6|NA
CATSPAGSYGYTF
TGTGCCACCTCCCCTGCGGGATCCTATGGCTACACCTTC
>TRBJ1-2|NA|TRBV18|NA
CASSPGQILGGYTF
TGTGCCAGCTCACCGGGACAAATATTAGGGGGCTACACCTTC
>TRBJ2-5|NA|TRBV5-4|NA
CASSPGGSEETQYF
TGTGCCAGCAGCCCCGGAGGTAGCGAGGAGACCCAGTACTTC
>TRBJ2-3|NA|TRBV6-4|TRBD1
CASSDSGTGGTDTQYF
TGTGCCAGCAGTGACTCGGGGACAGGGGGCACAGATACGCAGTATTTT
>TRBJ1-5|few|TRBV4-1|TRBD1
CASSPGQGARNQPQHF
TGCGCCAGCAGCCCGGGACAGGGGGCTCGTAATCAGCCCCAGCATTTT
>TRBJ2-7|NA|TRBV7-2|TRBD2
CASAVIGGTSYEQYF
TGTGCCAGCGCGGTAATCGGGGGGACTTCCTACGAGCAGTACTTC
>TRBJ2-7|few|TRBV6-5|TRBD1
CASSYSARGQEQYF
TGTGCCAGCAGTTACTCGGCTAGGGGGCAAGAGCAGTACTTC
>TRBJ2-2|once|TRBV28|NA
CASTPAGMDTGELFF
TGTGCCAGCACCCCGGCGGGGATGGACACCGGGGAGCTGTTTTTT
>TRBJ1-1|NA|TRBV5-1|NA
CASSLSQWNTEAFF
TGCGCCAGCAGCTTGTCACAGTGGAACACTGAAGCTTTCTTT
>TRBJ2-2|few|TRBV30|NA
CAWCWTESTGELFF
TGTGCCTGGTGTTGGACAGAGAGCACCGGGGAGCTGTTTTTT
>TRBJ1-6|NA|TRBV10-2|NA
CASSYTYNSPLHF
TGCGCCAGCAGTTACACGTATAATTCACCCCTCCACTTT
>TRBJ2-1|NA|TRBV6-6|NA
CASSYGLLSYNEQFF
TGTGCCAGCAGTTACGGGCTCCTTTCCTACAATGAGCAGTTCTTC
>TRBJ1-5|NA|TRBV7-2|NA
CASSLGDSNQPQHF
TGTGCCAGCAGCCTCGGGGATAGCAATCAGCCCCAGCATTTT
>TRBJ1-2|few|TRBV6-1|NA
CATTFPGVTNYGYTF
TGTGCCACTACCTTTCCAGGGGTAACTAACTATGGCTACACCTTC
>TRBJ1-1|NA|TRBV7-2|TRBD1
CASSPISQGALMNTEAFF
TGTGCCAGCAGCCCCATTAGCCAGGGGGCCCTAATGAACACTGAAGCTTTCTTT
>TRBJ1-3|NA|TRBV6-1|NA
CASSEVRGLRNTIYF
TGTGCCAGCAGTGAAGTGCGGGGTTTGAGAAACACCATATATTTT
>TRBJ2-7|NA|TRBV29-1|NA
CSVESADRGYEQYF
TGCAGCGTTGAATCGGCGGATCGAGGCTACGAGCAGTACTTC
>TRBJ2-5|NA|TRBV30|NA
CAWIGGGFGTGGDLYF
TGTGCCTGGATTGGCGGGGGTTTCGGGACAGGCGGAGATCTATACTTC
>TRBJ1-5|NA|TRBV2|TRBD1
CASRTGGQPQHF
TGTGCCAGCAGGACAGGGGGCCAGCCCCAGCATTTT
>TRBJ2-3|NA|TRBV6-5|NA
CASSPTYTTDTQYF
TGTGCCAGCAGTCCGACTTATACCACAGATACGCAGTATTTT
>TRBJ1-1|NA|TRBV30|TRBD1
CAWSRSQGARIVLTEAFF
TGTGCCTGGAGTCGGTCGCAGGGGGCGCGAATCGTATTAACTGAAGCTTTCTTT
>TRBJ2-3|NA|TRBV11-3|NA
CASSAQGSHTDTQYF
TGTGCCAGCAGCGCACAGGGATCACACACAGATACGCAGTATTTT
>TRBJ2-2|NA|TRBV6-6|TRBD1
CASSPDRGIGELFF
TGTGCCAGCAGTCCGGACAGGGGGATCGGGGAGCTGTTTTTT
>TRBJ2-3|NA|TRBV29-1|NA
CSVASGTGASTDTQYF
TGCAGCGTTGCCAGCGGGACAGGTGCTAGCACAGATACGCAGTATTTT
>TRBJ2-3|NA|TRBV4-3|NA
CASSQDLPSAQYF
TGCGCCAGCAGCCAAGACCTACCCTCGGCGCAGTATTTT
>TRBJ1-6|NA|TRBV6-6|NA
CASSSFRAGYNSPLHF
TGTGCCAGCAGTTCCTTTAGGGCGGGATATAATTCACCCCTCCACTTT
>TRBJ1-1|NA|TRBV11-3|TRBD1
CASSPAGQVYTEAFF
TGTGCCAGCAGCCCCGCAGGACAGGTCTACACTGAAGCTTTCTTT
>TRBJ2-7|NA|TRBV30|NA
CASKLADAYEQYF
TGTGCCTCGAAACTAGCTGACGCCTACGAGCAGTACTTC
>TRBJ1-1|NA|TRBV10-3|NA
CAISRGNEAFF
TGTGCCATCTCCAGAGGGAATGAAGCTTTCTTT
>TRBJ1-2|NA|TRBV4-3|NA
CASSRTRTNYGYTF
TGCGCCAGCAGCCGGACAAGAACTAACTATGGCTACACCTTC
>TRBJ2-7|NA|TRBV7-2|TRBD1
CASSLTHPTGAFSYEQYF
TGTGCCAGCAGCTTAACCCATCCGACAGGGGCATTCTCCTACGAGCAGTACTTC
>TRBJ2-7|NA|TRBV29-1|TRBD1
CSVGQGGSYEQYF
TGCAGCGTCGGACAGGGTGGTTCCTACGAGCAGTACTTC
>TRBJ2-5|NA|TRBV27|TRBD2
CASSAYWTSGVAGETQYF
TGTGCCAGCAGTGCCTACTGGACTAGCGGGGTGGCAGGGGAGACCCAGTACTTC
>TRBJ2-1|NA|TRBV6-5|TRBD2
CASSSSGVYNEQFF
TGTGCCAGCAGTTCTAGCGGGGTTTACAATGAGCAGTTCTTC
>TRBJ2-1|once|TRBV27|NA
CASSSTWLSNEQFF
TGTGCCAGCAGTTCTACCTGGTTGAGCAATGAGCAGTTCTTC
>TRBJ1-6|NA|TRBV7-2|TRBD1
CASSLAQGIRSPLHF
TGTGCCAGCAGCTTAGCACAGGGGATTCGTTCACCCCTCCACTTT
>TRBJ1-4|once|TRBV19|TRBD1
CASSAGQGRERLFF
TGTGCCAGTAGCGCGGGACAGGGCCGCGAAAGACTGTTTTTT
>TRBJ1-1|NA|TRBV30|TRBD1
CVHTGGHLNTEAFF
TGTGTCCATACAGGGGGTCATTTGAACACTGAAGCTTTCTTT
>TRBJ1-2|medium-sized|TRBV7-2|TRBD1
CASSQTGGGYTF
TGTGCCAGCAGCCAAACAGGGGGCGGCTACACCTTC
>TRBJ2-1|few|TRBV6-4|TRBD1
CASSEGQGVEEQFF
TGTGCCAGCAGCGAGGGACAGGGGGTAGAGGAGCAGTTCTTC
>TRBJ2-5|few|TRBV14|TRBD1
CASSRGQGETQYF
TGTGCCAGCAGCAGAGGACAGGGAGAGACCCAGTACTTC
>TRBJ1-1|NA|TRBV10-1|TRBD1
CASSRGQGTEAFF
TGCGCCAGCAGTCGGGGACAGGGGACTGAAGCTTTCTTT
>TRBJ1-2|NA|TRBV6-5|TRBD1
CASSRDRSGYGYTF
TGTGCCAGCAGCCGGGACAGGTCTGGGTATGGCTACACCTTC
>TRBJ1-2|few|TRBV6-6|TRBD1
CASSYDRGGYTF
TGTGCCAGCAGTTACGACAGGGGTGGCTACACCTTC
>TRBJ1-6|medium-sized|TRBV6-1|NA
CASSEVKGLRSPLHF
TGTGCCAGCAGTGAAGTCAAGGGGTTGAGATCACCCCTCCACTTT
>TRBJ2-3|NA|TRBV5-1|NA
CASSQPRAGTDTQYF
TGCGCCAGCAGCCAACCACGGGCGGGGACAGATACGCAGTATTTT
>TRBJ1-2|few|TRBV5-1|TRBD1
CASSESTGGANYGYTF
TGCGCCAGCAGCGAATCGACAGGGGGCGCGAACTATGGCTACACCTTC
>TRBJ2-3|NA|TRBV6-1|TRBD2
CASSEARGGTDTQYF
TGTGCCAGCAGTGAAGCCCGGGGGGGCACAGATACGCAGTATTTT
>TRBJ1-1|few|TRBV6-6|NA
CASHNLSPNTEAFF
TGTGCCAGCCATAACCTAAGTCCGAACACTGAAGCTTTCTTT
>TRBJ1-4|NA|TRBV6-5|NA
CASSYSSTEKLFF
TGTGCCAGCAGTTACTCGAGCACTGAAAAACTGTTTTTT
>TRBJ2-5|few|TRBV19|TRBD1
CASRPGTGFETQYF
TGTGCCAGTAGGCCCGGGACAGGGTTTGAGACCCAGTACTTC
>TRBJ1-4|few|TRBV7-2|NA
CASSRDNNEKLFF
TGTGCCAGCAGCCGGGACAATAATGAAAAACTGTTTTTT
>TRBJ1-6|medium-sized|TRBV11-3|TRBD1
CASSLVGQGWAPLHF
TGTGCCAGCAGCTTAGTAGGACAGGGGTGGGCACCCCTCCACTTT
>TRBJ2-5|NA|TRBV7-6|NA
CASSLDGGHQETQYF
TGTGCCAGCAGCTTAGACGGGGGACACCAAGAGACCCAGTACTTC
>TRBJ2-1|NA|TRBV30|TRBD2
CAWSVKAGGPSEQFF
TGTGCCTGGAGTGTTAAAGCGGGGGGGCCTAGTGAGCAGTTCTTC